The rows below give T cell receptor beta chains drawn from one sample of a study of blood T cell repertoires in COVID-19. Some clones are missing from TCRdb's copy, which holds only in-frame ones; the method was immunoSEQ multiplex PCR. The table records 150,000 to 200,000 clones, 65% to 85% of them present only once. Sequences were obtained from PBMCs or T cells enriched from blood (not recorded which). These TCRs come from a middle-aged man who had recovered from COVID-19. CDR3s include the opening cysteine and the closing phenylalanine or tryptophan. The D gene is left open where the match is weak. Clone size is stated in some rows and not others, as once, few, many or a class when expanded.

DNA	CDR3	D	J	size	V
TGTGCCAGCAGCCGCGGATCCTCAGGGGGCTGGGGGAGCTACACCTTC	CASSRGSSGGWGSYTF	TRBD1	TRBJ1-2	NA	TRBV14
TGTGCCAGCAGTCGGGGGATAGGAAACACCATATATTTT	CASSRGIGNTIYF	NA	TRBJ1-3	NA	TRBV6-5
TGTGCCAGCAGCTTTAGCGGAACGAACACCGGGGAGCTGTTTTTT	CASSFSGTNTGELFF	NA	TRBJ2-2	NA	TRBV7-3
TGTGCCAGCTCCCCTACAGCACAGTTCCCCGCGAACACCGGGGAGCTGTTTTTT	CASSPTAQFPANTGELFF	NA	TRBJ2-2	NA	TRBV18
TGTGCCTGGAGTGAGGGGACTAATGAAAAACTGTTTTTT	CAWSEGTNEKLFF	NA	TRBJ1-4	NA	TRBV30
TGTGCCAGCAGTTTAGTGAGGGATGGCGAGACCCAGTACTTC	CASSLVRDGETQYF	NA	TRBJ2-5	NA	TRBV27
TGTGCCAGCAGCCCCACAGGGTGGGATGAGCAGTTCTTC	CASSPTGWDEQFF	NA	TRBJ2-1	NA	TRBV5-6
TGTGCCAGCAGCGTAGCTATTGAGCGGGGGGAGACCCAGTACTTC	CASSVAIERGETQYF	TRBD2	TRBJ2-5	NA	TRBV9
TGCGCCAGCAGCCTATTAATTACAGGGACCGACCTCCCCAATGAACAGACTGAAGCTTTCTTT	CASSLLITGTDLPNEQTEAFF	NA	TRBJ1-1	NA	TRBV5-1
TGTGCCAGCAGTTCGACGGATGGACTTTATAGCAATCAGCCCCAGCATTTT	CASSSTDGLYSNQPQHF	NA	TRBJ1-5	NA	TRBV28
TGTGCCAGCTCTCGTGACTTACAAGAGACCCAGTACTTC	CASSRDLQETQYF	NA	TRBJ2-5	NA	TRBV18
TGCGCCAGCAGAACTAGCGGGGGACTGGAGACCCAGTACTTC	CASRTSGGLETQYF	TRBD2	TRBJ2-5	NA	TRBV5-1
TGTGCCTGGAGTAAAGGGGGTCTCACAGATACGCAGTATTTT	CAWSKGGLTDTQYF	NA	TRBJ2-3	few	TRBV30
TGTGCCAGCTCACCCTTCACAGATACGCAGTATTTT	CASSPFTDTQYF	NA	TRBJ2-3	NA	TRBV18
TGCGCCACCGGGCGGAGCGGGGGCACAGATACGCAGTATTTT	CATGRSGGTDTQYF	TRBD2	TRBJ2-3	NA	TRBV5-1
TGTGCCAGCAGCTTGGCGGGGGCCCGTGAGCAGTTCTTC	CASSLAGAREQFF	NA	TRBJ2-1	NA	TRBV7-9
TGTGCCAGCAGCCCAACCGGGACAGGGCACTACGAGCAGTACTTC	CASSPTGTGHYEQYF	TRBD1	TRBJ2-7	NA	TRBV5-6
TGTGCCAGCTCAACTACAGGGTTACGGGAGACCCAGTACTTC	CASSTTGLRETQYF	NA	TRBJ2-5	few	TRBV18
TGTGCCAGCAGCTTAGCTCCTAGCGCAGAGACCCAGTACTTC	CASSLAPSAETQYF	NA	TRBJ2-5	NA	TRBV7-7
TGTGCCAGCAGCGAAGGGACAGGAGCTAACTATGGCTACACCTTC	CASSEGTGANYGYTF	TRBD1	TRBJ1-2	NA	TRBV5-6
TGCGCCAGCAGCTTGATGTCAGGGGACCAGCCCCAGCATTTT	CASSLMSGDQPQHF	NA	TRBJ1-5	NA	TRBV5-1
TGTGCCAGCAGCTTAGAGGACAGGAGCAATCAGCCCCAGCATTTT	CASSLEDRSNQPQHF	TRBD1	TRBJ1-5	NA	TRBV7-6
TGTGCCAGCAGCGCGGACAGCCGAGGCTACACCTTC	CASSADSRGYTF	NA	TRBJ1-2	NA	TRBV2
TGTGCCAGCAGCTTAAGCGGCGGAGGGCTTGAGCAGTTCTTC	CASSLSGGGLEQFF	NA	TRBJ2-1	NA	TRBV11-3
TGTGCCTGGAGCCTCTTCGGGGGGACGGCTGAAGCTTTCTTT	CAWSLFGGTAEAFF	NA	TRBJ1-1	NA	TRBV30
TGTGCCAGCAGTGGGATACAGGTACAAGAGACCCAGTACTTC	CASSGIQVQETQYF	NA	TRBJ2-5	few	TRBV2
TGTGCCAGCAGTGAAATAGCGGGCGCCTCCTACAATGAGCAGTTCTTC	CASSEIAGASYNEQFF	TRBD2	TRBJ2-1	NA	TRBV6-4
TGTGCCACAAAAATGACAACCGGGACAGGGATCACCGGGGAGCTGTTTTTT	CATKMTTGTGITGELFF	TRBD1	TRBJ2-2	NA	TRBV19
TGTGCCAGCAGCCAAGATTGGGGGCTCTATGGCTACACCTTC	CASSQDWGLYGYTF	NA	TRBJ1-2	NA	TRBV3-1/TRBV3-2
TGTGCCAGCAGCTTAGACAGCAGCTCTGGAAACACCATATATTTT	CASSLDSSSGNTIYF	NA	TRBJ1-3	once	TRBV13
TGTGCCAGCAGCGTCTCGACTAGCTTCCCCAATGAGCAGTTCTTC	CASSVSTSFPNEQFF	TRBD2	TRBJ2-1	many	TRBV9
TGTGCCAGCAGTGACAGGGTGGGAGAGACCCAGTACTTC	CASSDRVGETQYF	NA	TRBJ2-5	NA	TRBV6-1
TGCGCCAGCCTCCATTGGGGGCGATTTTATGGCTACACCTTC	CASLHWGRFYGYTF	NA	TRBJ1-2	NA	TRBV5-1
TGTGCCAGTACCGGACAGGGGGTTCATCAGCCCCAGCATTTT	CASTGQGVHQPQHF	TRBD1	TRBJ1-5	NA	TRBV19
TGCGCCAGCAGCCCAGGACAGGGCGGATTCACTGAAGCTTTCTTT	CASSPGQGGFTEAFF	TRBD1	TRBJ1-1	NA	TRBV5-1
TGTGCCAGCACCGACTCGCTCAGGGGAAAAATGAACACTGAAGCTTTCTTT	CASTDSLRGKMNTEAFF	NA	TRBJ1-1	NA	TRBV21-1
TGTGCCAGCAGTCCCCCCGGGAGCGGCACAGATACGCAGTATTTT	CASSPPGSGTDTQYF	NA	TRBJ2-3	few	TRBV11-3
TGTGCCAGCACTAGAGGGAATGAAAAACTGTTTTTT	CASTRGNEKLFF	NA	TRBJ1-4	once	TRBV25-1
TGTGCCAGCTCACCCGCGGGACAGGGGGGCACTGAAGCTTTCTTT	CASSPAGQGGTEAFF	TRBD1	TRBJ1-1	few	TRBV18